The clone carrying this T cell receptor beta chain was counted once. Germline loops: CDR1 MNHEY, CDR2 SVGEGT. Trimming cost V 8 bases and J 6 bases; bases outside gene matches: 9. The CDR3 is made up of 15 amino acids. The sample belongs to a study of T cells in Graves' hyperthyroidism and ophthalmopathy. Amplified regions were TCR beta CDR3 sequences from RNA transcripts. Primed by the HTBI set, a first-round RT-PCR was run on the TCR CDR3. MiXCR was run by TCRdb on the multiplex PCR reads, yielding one entry per CDR3 protein. The sample includes approximately 360,000 distinct CDR3 sequences, around 14% of them seen just once.

The rearrangement joins TRBV6-2 or TRBV6-3 to TRBJ2-1, with 11 bases identical to TRBD2. Sequencing input: blood. The sequence was collected from a woman between 18 and 30 years old with Graves' hyperthyroidism that later progressed to Graves' ophthalmopathy. This CDR3 is CASFGLAGFFNEQFF. DNA for the CDR3: TGTGCCAGCTTCGGACTAGCGGGTTTTTTCAATGAGCAGTTCTTC.